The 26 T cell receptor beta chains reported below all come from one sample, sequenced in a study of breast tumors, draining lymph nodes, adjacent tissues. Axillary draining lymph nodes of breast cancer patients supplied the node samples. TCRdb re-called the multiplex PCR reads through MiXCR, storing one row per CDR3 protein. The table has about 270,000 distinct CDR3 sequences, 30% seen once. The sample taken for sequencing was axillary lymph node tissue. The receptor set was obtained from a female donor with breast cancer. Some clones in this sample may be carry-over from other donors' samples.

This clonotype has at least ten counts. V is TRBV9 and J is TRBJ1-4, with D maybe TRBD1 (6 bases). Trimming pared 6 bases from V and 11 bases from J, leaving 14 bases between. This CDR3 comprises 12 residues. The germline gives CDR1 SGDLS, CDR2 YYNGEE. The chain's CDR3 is CASKSRDIKLFF. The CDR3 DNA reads TGTGCCAGCAAGTCCCGGGACATTAAACTGTTTTTT. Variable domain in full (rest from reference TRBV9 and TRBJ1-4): DSGVTQTPKHLITATGQRVTLRCSPRSGDLSVYWYQQSLDQGLQFLIQYYNGEERAKGNILERFSAQQFPDLHSELNLSSLELGDSALYFCASKSRDIKLFFGSGTQLSVL.

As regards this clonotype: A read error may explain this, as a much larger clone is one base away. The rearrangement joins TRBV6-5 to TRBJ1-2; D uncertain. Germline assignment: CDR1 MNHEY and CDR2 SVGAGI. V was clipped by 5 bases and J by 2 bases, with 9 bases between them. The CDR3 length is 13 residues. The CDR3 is CASSHGENYGYTF. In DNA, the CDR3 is TGTGCCAGCAGTCACGGTGAAAACTATGGCTACACCTTC.

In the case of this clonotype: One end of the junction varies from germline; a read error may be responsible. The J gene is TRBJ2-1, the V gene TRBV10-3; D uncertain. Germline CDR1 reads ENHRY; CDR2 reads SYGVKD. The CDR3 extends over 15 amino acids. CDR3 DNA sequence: TGTGCCACCAGTGAGTTGGCGTCGGTCTATAATGAGCAGTTCTTC. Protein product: CATSELASVYNEQFF.

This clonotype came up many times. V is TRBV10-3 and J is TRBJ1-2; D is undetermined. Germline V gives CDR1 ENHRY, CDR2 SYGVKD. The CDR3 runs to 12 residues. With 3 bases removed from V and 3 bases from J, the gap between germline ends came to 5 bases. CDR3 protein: CAISERDYGYTF. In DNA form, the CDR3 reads TGTGCCATCAGTGAAAGGGACTATGGCTACACCTTC.

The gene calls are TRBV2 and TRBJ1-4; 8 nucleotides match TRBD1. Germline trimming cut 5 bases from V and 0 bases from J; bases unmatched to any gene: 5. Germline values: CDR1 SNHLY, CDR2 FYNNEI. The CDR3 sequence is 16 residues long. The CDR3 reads CASSTGTGSTNEKLFF. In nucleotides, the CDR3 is TGTGCCAGCAGTACCGGGACAGGATCAACTAATGAAAAACTGTTTTTT. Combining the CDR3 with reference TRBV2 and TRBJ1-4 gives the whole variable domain EPEVTQTPSHQVTQMGQEVILRCVPISNHLYFYWYRQILGQKVEFLVSFYNNEISEKSEIFDDQFSVERPDGSNFTLKIRSTKLEDSAMYFCASSTGTGSTNEKLFFGSGTQLSVL.

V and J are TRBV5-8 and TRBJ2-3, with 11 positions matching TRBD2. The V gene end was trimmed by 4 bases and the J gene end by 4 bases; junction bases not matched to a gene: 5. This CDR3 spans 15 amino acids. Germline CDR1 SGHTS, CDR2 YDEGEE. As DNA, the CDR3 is TGTGCCAGCAGCCCGGGACTAGCGGAATCAGATACGCAGTATTTT. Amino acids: CASSPGLAESDTQYF.

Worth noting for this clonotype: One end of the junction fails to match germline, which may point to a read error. The CDR3 region is CSVAQAPNSPLHF. As DNA, the CDR3 is TGCAGCGTTGCCCAGGCCCCGAATTCACCCCTCCATTTT. The chain links TRBV29-1 to TRBJ1-6, with D hard to call. CDR1 is SQVTM, CDR2 ANQGSEA, per germline. CDR3 length: 13 amino acids.

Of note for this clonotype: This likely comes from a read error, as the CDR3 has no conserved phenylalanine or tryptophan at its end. The CDR3 loop reads CAGGQPSGNTIYL. The CDR3, as DNA: TGTGCCGGAGGACAGCCCTCTGGAAACACCATATATCTT. This chain uses TRBV18 with TRBJ1-3, with a weak D call TRBD1 (6 bases). CDR3 size: 13 residues. V lost 11 bases to trimming and J lost 0 bases, with 11 bases between them. CDR1 KGHSH and CDR2 LQKENI come from the germline V gene.

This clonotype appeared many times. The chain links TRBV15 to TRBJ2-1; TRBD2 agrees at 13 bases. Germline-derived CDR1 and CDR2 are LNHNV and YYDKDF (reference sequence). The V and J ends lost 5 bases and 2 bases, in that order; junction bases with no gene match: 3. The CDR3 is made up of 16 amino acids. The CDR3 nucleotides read TGTGCCACCAGCTTCGGACTAGCGGGAGCCTACAATGAGCAGTTCTTC. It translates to CATSFGLAGAYNEQFF. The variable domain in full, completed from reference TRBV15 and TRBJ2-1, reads DAMVIQNPRYQVTQFGKPVTLSCSQTLNHNVMYWYQQKSSQAPKLLFHYYDKDFNNEADTPDNFQSRRPNTSFCFLDIRSPGLGDTAMYLCATSFGLAGAYNEQFFGPGTRLTVL.

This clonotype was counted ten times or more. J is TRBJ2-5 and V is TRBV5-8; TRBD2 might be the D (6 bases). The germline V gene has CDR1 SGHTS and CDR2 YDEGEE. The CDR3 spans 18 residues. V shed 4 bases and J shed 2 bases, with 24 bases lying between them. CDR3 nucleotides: TGTGCCAGCAGCCTTCAAAACGGGGCTCTAGCGCAACAAGAGACCCAGTACTTC. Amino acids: CASSLQNGALAQQETQYF.

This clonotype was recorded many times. The CDR3, as DNA: TGTGCCAGCAGTTTAAGGGGCACCTCCTACGAGCAGTACTTC. Translated: CASSLRGTSYEQYF. The chain has TRBV12-3 or TRBV12-4 and TRBJ2-7; the D gene is possibly TRBD1 (5 bases). The CDR3 extends over 14 amino acids. V was clipped by 2 bases and J by 0 bases, with 8 bases between them.

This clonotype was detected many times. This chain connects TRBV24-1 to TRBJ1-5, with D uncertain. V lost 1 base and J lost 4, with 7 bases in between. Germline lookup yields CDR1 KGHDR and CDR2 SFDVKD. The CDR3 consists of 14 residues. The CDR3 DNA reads TGTGCCACCAGTGATTTCAACGGAAATCAGCCCCAGCATTTT. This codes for CATSDFNGNQPQHF.

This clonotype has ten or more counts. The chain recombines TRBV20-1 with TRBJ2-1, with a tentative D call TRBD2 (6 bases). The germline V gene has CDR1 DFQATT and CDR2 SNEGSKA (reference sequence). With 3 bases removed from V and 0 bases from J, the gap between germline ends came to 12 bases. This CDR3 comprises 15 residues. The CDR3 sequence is CSARDAGSSYNEQFF. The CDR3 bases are TGCAGTGCTAGGGATGCGGGGAGCTCCTACAATGAGCAGTTCTTC.

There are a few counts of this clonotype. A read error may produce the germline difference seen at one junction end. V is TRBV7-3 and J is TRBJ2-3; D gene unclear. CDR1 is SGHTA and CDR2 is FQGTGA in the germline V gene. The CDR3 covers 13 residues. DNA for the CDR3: TGTACCAGCAGCTTAAGTTGGACAGATACGCAGTATTTT. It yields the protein CTSSLSWTDTQYF.

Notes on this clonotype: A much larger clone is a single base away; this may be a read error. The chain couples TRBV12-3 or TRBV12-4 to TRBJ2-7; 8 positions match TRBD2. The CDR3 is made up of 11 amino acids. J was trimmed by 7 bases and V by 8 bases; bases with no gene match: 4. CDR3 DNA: TGTGCCAGCGCAGTAGCGGGGGAGCAGTACTTC. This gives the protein CASAVAGEQYF.

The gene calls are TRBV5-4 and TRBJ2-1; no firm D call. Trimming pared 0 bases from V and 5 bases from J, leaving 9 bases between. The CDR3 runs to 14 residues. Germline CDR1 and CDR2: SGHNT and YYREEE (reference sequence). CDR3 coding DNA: TGTGCCAGCAGCTTGGGCCCGACCCACAATGAGCAGTTCTTC. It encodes CASSLGPTHNEQFF. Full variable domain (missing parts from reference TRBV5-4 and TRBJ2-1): ETGVTQSPTHLIKTRGQQVTLRCSSQSGHNTVSWYQQALGQGPQFIFQYYREEENGRGNFPPRFSGLQFPNYSSELNVNALELDDSALYLCASSLGPTHNEQFFGPGTRLTVL.

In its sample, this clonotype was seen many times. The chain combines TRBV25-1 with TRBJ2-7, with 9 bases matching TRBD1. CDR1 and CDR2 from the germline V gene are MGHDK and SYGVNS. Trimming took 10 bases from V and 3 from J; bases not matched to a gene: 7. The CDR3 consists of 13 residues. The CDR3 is CATKGQGDYEQYF. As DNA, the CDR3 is TGTGCCACCAAGGGACAGGGAGACTACGAGCAGTACTTC.

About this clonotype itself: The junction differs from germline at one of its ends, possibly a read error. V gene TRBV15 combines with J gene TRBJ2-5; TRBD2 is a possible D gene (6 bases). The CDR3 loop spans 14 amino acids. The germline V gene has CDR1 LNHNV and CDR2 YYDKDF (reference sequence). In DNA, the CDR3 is TGTGCCGCCAGCACCCAACTAGCAAGAGAGACCCAGTACTTC. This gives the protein CAASTQLARETQYF.

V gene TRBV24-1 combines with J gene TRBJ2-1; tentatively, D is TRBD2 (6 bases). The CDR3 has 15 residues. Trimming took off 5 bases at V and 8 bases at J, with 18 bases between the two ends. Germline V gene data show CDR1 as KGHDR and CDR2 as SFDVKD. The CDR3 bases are TGTGCCACCAGTGGTTTCGCGGGAAGGCCCTATGAGCAGTTCTTC. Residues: CATSGFAGRPYEQFF.

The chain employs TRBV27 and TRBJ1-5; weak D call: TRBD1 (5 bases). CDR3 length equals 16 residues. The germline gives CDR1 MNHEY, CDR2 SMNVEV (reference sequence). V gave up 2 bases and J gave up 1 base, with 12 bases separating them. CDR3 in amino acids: CASSLRAGASNQPQHF. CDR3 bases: TGTGCCAGCAGTTTACGAGCTGGGGCGAGCAATCAGCCCCAGCATTTT.

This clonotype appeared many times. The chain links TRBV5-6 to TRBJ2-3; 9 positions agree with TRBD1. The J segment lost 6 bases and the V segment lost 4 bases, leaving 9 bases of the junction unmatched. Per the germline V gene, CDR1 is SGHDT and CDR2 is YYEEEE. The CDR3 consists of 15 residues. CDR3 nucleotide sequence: TGTGCCAGCAGCCCCTTGGGCGGGACAGGGGATACGCAGTATTTT. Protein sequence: CASSPLGGTGDTQYF.

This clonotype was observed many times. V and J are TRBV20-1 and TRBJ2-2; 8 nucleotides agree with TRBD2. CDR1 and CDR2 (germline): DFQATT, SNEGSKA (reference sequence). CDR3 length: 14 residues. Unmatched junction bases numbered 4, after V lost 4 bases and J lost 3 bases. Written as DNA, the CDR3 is TGCAGTGCTACTGGACTAGCCTACACCGGGGAGCTGTTTTTT. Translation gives CSATGLAYTGELFF.

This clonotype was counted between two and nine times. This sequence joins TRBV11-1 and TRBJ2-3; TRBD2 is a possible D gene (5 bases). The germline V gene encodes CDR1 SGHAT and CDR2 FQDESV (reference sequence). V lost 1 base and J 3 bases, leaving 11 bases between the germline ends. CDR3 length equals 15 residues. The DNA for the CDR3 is TGTGCCAGCAGCTTAGTCCGGGGTAAAACAGATACGCAGTATTTT. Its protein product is CASSLVRGKTDTQYF.

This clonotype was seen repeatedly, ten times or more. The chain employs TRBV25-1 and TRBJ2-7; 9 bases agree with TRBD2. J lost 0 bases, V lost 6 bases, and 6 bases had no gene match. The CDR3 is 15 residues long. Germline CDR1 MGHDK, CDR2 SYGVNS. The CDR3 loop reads CASRGGGGYSYEQYF. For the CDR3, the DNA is TGTGCCAGCAGGGGCGGGGGGGGATACTCCTACGAGCAGTACTTC.

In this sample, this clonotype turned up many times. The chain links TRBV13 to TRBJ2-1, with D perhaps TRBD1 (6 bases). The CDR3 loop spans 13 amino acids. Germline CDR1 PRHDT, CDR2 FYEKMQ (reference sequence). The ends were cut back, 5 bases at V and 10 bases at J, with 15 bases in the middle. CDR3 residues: CASSLGQPSEQFF. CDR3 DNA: TGTGCCAGCAGCCTGGGACAACCCTCCGAGCAGTTCTTC.

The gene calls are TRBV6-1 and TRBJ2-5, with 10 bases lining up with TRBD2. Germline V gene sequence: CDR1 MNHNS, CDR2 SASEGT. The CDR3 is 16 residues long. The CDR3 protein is CVSSELSGRAYETQYF. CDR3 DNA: TGTGTCAGTAGTGAACTCAGCGGGAGGGCCTACGAGACCCAGTACTTC.